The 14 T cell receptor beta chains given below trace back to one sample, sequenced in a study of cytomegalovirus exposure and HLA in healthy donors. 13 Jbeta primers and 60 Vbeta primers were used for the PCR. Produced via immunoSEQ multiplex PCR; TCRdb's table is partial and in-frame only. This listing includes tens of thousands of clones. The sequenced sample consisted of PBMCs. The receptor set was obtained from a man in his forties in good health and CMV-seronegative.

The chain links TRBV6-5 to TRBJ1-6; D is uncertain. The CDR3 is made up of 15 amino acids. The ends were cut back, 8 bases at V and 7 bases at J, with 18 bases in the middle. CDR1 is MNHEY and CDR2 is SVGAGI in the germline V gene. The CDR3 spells CASVSRLTPNSPLHF. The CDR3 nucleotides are TGTGCCAGCGTGTCTCGACTCACCCCAAATTCACCCCTCCACTTT.

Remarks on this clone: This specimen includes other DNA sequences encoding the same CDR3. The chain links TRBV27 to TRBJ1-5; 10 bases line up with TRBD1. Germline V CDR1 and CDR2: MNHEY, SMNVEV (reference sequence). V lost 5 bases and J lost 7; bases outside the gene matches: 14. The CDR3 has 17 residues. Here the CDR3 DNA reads TGTGCCAGCAGTCCTATTAAAGGGACAGGGGTGCTGCAGCCCCAGCATTTT. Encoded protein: CASSPIKGTGVLQPQHF.

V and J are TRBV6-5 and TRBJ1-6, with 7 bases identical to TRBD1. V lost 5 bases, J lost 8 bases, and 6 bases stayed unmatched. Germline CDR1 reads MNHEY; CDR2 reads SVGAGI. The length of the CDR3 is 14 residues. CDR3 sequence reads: CASSPRQGDSPLHF. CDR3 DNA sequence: TGTGCCAGCAGTCCCAGACAGGGAGATTCACCCCTCCACTTT.

Here the CDR3 DNA reads TGTGCCAGCAGCCCTCAAGGAGGGTCCTCTGGAAACACCATATATTTT. Its protein product is CASSPQGGSSGNTIYF. The rearrangement links TRBV9 to TRBJ1-3; D remains unclear. V shed 4 bases and J shed 0 bases, with 14 bases lying between them. Germline-derived CDR1 and CDR2 are SGDLS and YYNGEE. This CDR3 has 16 residues.

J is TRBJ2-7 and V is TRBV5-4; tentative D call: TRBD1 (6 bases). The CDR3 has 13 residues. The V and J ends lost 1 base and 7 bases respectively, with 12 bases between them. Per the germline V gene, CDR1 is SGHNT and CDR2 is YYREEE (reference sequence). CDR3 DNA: TGTGCCAGCAGCTTGTGGGGGACAATTGAGCAGTACTTC. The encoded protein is CASSLWGTIEQYF.

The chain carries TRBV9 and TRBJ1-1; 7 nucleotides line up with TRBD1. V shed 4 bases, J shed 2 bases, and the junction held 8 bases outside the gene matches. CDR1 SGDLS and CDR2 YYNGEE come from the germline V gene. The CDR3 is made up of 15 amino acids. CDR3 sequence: CASSSRVGGNTEAFF. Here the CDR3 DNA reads TGTGCCAGCAGCTCCCGGGTAGGGGGCAACACTGAAGCTTTCTTT.

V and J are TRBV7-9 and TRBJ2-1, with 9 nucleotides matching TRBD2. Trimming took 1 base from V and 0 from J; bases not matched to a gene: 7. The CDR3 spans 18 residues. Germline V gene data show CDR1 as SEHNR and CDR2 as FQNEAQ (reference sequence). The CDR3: CASSLGAAGGSSYNEQFF. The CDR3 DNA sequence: TGTGCCAGCAGCTTAGGGGCGGCGGGGGGGAGCTCCTACAATGAGCAGTTCTTC.

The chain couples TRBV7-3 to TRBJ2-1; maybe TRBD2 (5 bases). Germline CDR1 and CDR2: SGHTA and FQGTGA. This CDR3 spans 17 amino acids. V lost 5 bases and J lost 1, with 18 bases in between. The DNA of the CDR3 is TGTGCCAGCAGCCTAAATCCCGGAGCGGATTCCTACAATGAGCAGTTCTTC. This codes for CASSLNPGADSYNEQFF.

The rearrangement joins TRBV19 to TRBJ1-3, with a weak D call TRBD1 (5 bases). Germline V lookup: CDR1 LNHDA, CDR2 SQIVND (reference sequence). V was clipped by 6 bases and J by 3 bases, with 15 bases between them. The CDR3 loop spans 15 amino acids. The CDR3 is CASSPTGVGGNTIYF. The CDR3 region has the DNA TGTGCCAGTAGCCCCACGGGGGTGGGTGGAAACACCATATATTTT.

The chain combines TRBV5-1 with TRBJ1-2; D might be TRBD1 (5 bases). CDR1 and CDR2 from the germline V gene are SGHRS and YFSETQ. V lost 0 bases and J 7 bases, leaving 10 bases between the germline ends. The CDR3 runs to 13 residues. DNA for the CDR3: TGCGCCAGCAGCTTGGCCGCGGGGCCTGGCTACACCTTC. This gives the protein CASSLAAGPGYTF.

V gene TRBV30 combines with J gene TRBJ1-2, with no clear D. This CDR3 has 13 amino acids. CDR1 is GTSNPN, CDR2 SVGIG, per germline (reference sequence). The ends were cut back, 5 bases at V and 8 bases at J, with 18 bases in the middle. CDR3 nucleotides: TGTGCCTGGGTTACTGCGTCGGGAGCGGGCTACACCTTC. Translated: CAWVTASGAGYTF.

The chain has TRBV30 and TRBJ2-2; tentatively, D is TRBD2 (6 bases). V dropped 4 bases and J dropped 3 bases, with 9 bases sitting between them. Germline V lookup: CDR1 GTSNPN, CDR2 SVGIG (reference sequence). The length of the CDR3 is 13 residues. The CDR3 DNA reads TGTGCCTGGAATCCGGGAGACACCGGGGAGCTGTTTTTT. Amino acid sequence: CAWNPGDTGELFF.

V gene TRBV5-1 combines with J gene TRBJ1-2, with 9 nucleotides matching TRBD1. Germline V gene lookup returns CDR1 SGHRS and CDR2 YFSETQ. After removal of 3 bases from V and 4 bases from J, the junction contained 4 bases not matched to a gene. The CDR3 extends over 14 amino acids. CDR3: CASSWEGQGYGYTF. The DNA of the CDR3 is TGCGCCAGCAGCTGGGAGGGACAGGGCTATGGCTACACCTTC.

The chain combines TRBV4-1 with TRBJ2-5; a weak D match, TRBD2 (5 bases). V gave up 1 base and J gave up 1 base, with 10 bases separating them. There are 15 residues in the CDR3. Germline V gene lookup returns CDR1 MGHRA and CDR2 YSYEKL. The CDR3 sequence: CASSQVRGSQETQYF. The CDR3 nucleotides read TGCGCCAGCAGCCAAGTTCGTGGGAGCCAAGAGACCCAGTACTTC.